The 3 T cell receptor beta chains listed next were all sequenced from one sample in a study of T cell responses to AZD1222 COVID-19 vaccine (TCRdb year 2021). Library method: the immunoSEQ multiplex PCR assay. What TCRdb holds here is the immuneACCESS table cut down to in-frame rearrangements. Part of the clones is not present; checked against another copy, under half of the missing clones reflect an unresolved V gene, and the others are unexplained. The sample includes 150,000 to 200,000 clones, with almost 95% observed a single time. The top ten constitute approximately 1.5% of the sample. The time point label of this sample denotes: baseline before first vaccination. The material sequenced was peripheral blood, taken on day 0 of AZD1222 vaccination. Every receptor here comes from an adult in good health.

The chain couples TRBV6-2 or TRBV6-3 to TRBJ1-1; possible D gene TRBD1, 5 bases. The CDR3 has 15 residues. Trimming left V 2 bases short and J 4 bases short, with 14 bases between. Germline-derived CDR1 and CDR2 are MNHEY and SVGEGT. The CDR3 sequence: CASSYIGAGSTEAFF. CDR3 nucleotide sequence: TGTGCCAGCAGTTACATTGGGGCTGGTAGCACTGAAGCTTTCTTT.

This clone occurred once. The chain employs TRBV7-7 and TRBJ2-5; a possible D gene is TRBD1 (6 bases). Germline values: CDR1 SSHAT, CDR2 FNYEAQ (reference sequence). This CDR3 is 12 amino acids long. V was shortened by 4 bases and J by 5 bases, with 8 bases between the two germline ends. The CDR3 here is CASSSQGETQYF. The CDR3 region has the DNA TGTGCCAGCAGCTCCCAGGGGGAGACCCAGTACTTC.

This sequence joins TRBV5-4 and TRBJ2-5, with D maybe TRBD2 (6 bases). The CDR3 extends over 13 amino acids. Looked up from germline, CDR1 is SGHNT and CDR2 is YYREEE (reference sequence). Trimming left V 7 bases short and J 5 bases short, with 15 bases between. CDR3 in amino acids: CASGLTGQETQYF. Written as DNA, the CDR3 is TGTGCCAGCGGACTAACTGGGCAGGAGACCCAGTACTTC.